This T cell receptor (beta chain) originates from a study of blood T cells in healthy people across ages. Study-level points and caveats: CMV status of donors was not determined, possibly confounding expanded clonotype changes. Long-lived donors exceeded aged donors in naive CD4+ cells and diversity.

Combining a sample-barcoded 5' primer with a J-beta primer mix, a second PCR ran for about 7 to 11 cycles. TCRdb processed the 5' RACE reads anew with MiXCR; each CDR3 protein has one entry. This table holds 1.8 million or so distinct CDR3 sequences, about 39% found once. CDR3 length: 15 amino acids. CDR1 and CDR2 from the germline V gene are SGHRS and YFSETQ. V dropped 4 bases and J dropped 4 bases, with 17 bases sitting between them. Caucasian, healthy and from Russia, the donors were aged between about 6 and 90. Isolation yielded PBMCs, at least 7 million per sample, in every case. This clonotype appeared a few times. No antigen is known for it.

The sample was blood. The clonotype was recovered from a human donor in good health. The rearrangement joins TRBV5-1 to TRBJ1-2; D might be TRBD1 (5 bases). The CDR3 region is CASSMGGPPGYGYTF. In DNA form, the CDR3 reads TGCGCCAGCAGCATGGGGGGACCGCCTGGCTATGGCTACACCTTC.